Following are 18 T cell receptor beta chains from one sample sequenced in a study of T cell repertoires in cytomegalovirus infection. MiXCR was run by TCRdb on the reads, yielding one entry per CDR3 protein. The top ten hold 7.5% to 9% of the sample, which has 300,000 to 400,000 distinct CDR3 sequences, 15% to 20% seen once. Sequenced sample: PBMCs. The receptor set was obtained from a human donor in good health (CMV status not recorded). Some clones in this sample may be carry-over from other donors' samples.

This clonotype has a count of ten or more. This chain uses TRBV7-9 with TRBJ1-2, with D maybe TRBD1 (6 bases). CDR1 and CDR2 (germline): SEHNR, FQNEAQ (reference sequence). The V end was cut by 5 bases, the J end by 6 bases, with 13 bases between. CDR3 length equals 13 residues. CDR3 sequence reads: CASSLREGDGYTF. The CDR3 DNA is TGTGCCAGCAGCCTAAGAGAGGGGGATGGCTACACCTTC.

This clonotype was seen ten or more times. The CDR3 is CASSSFRVNQPQHF. For the CDR3, the DNA is TGTGCCAGCAGCTCCTTCAGGGTCAACCAGCCCCAGCATTTT. This chain connects TRBV7-2 to TRBJ1-5; possibly TRBD1 for D (5 bases). Germline values: CDR1 SGHTA, CDR2 FQGNSA. The CDR3 totals 14 residues. Between the trimmed V and J ends, which lost 4 bases and 7 bases, there was a span of 14 bases.

This clonotype was detected ten times or more. V is TRBV7-2 and J is TRBJ2-1, with TRBD2 matching over 7 bases. Germline V gene lookup returns CDR1 SGHTA and CDR2 FQGNSA. The CDR3 consists of 15 residues. Losses at the gene ends were 3 bases for V and 7 bases for J; bases not matched to a gene: 9. The CDR3 DNA is TGTGCCAGCAGCTTCCGGGCGGGGGTTTTAAATGAGCAGTTCTTC. This codes for CASSFRAGVLNEQFF.

The chain uses TRBV27 and TRBJ1-1, with no clear D. Germline lookup yields CDR1 MNHEY and CDR2 SMNVEV (reference sequence). Trimming left V 6 bases short and J 6 bases short, with 11 bases between. The CDR3 runs 12 residues. The CDR3 DNA is TGTGCCAGCAGCCCAGGTCAGCCTGAAGCTTTCTTT. This gives the protein CASSPGQPEAFF.

There are a few counts of this clonotype. The genes are TRBV2 and TRBJ1-1; 7 positions agree with TRBD1. CDR1 and CDR2 from the germline V gene are SNHLY and FYNNEI. The CDR3 has 15 residues. The trim removed 7 bases at V and 1 base at J, leaving 9 bases unmatched. The CDR3 spells CASTQAGTANTEAFF. CDR3 in DNA: TGTGCCAGCACTCAAGCCGGGACAGCGAACACTGAAGCTTTCTTT. Full variable domain (missing parts from reference TRBV2 and TRBJ1-1): EPEVTQTPSHQVTQMGQEVILRCVPISNHLYFYWYRQILGQKVEFLVSFYNNEISEKSEIFDDQFSVERPDGSNFTLKIRSTKLEDSAMYFCASTQAGTANTEAFFGQGTRLTVV.

V and J are TRBV12-3 or TRBV12-4 and TRBJ2-7; perhaps TRBD1 as D (5 bases). V lost 5 bases and J 3 bases, leaving 11 bases between the germline ends. This CDR3 has 13 amino acids. The CDR3 DNA reads TGTGCCAGCAGTCAGGGCCAGGTCTACGAGCAGTACTTC. Protein product: CASSQGQVYEQYF.

The sample holds many counts of this clonotype. The chain joins TRBV7-8 to TRBJ2-1; possibly TRBD1 for D (6 bases). The V gene's germline CDR1 is SGHVS and CDR2 FQNEAQ. Trimming pared 4 bases from V and 6 bases from J, leaving 16 bases between. This CDR3 region has 15 residues. CDR3 sequence (DNA): TGTGCCAGCAGCTACCTCCGGGACACCTCCAATGAGCAGTTCTTC. This sequence encodes CASSYLRDTSNEQFF.

This clonotype was found many times. The genes are TRBV12-3 or TRBV12-4 and TRBJ2-1, with D possibly being TRBD1 (5 bases). The CDR3 runs 15 residues. The germline V and J ends were trimmed by 6 bases and 8 bases, with 20 bases remaining between them. CDR3: CASSLNQGVLHEQFF. Here the CDR3 DNA reads TGTGCCAGCAGCCTTAATCAGGGCGTATTACATGAGCAGTTCTTC.

This clonotype was counted ten times or more. The V gene is TRBV7-2, the J gene TRBJ2-7; no clear D gene. Germline-derived CDR1 and CDR2 are SGHTA and FQGNSA. The ends were cut back, 4 bases at V and 13 bases at J, with 17 bases in the middle. This CDR3 has 12 residues. CDR3 protein: CASSWREPPFYF. DNA of the CDR3: TGTGCCAGCAGCTGGAGAGAGCCCCCTTTTTACTTC.

V and J are TRBV10-2 and TRBJ2-5; the D is unclear. The germline gives CDR1 WSHSY, CDR2 SAAADI. The CDR3 extends over 16 amino acids. The germline V and J ends were trimmed by 0 bases and 5 bases, with 16 bases remaining between them. CDR3 residues: CASSESPAWRWETQYF. As DNA, the CDR3 is TGCGCCAGCAGTGAGTCTCCAGCGTGGCGTTGGGAGACCCAGTACTTC.

V is TRBV6-2 or TRBV6-3 and J is TRBJ2-5; 8 nucleotides match TRBD1. This CDR3 has 14 amino acids. The ends lost 2 bases at V and 13 bases at J; junction bases unmatched: 12. Germline assignment: CDR1 MNHEY and CDR2 SVGEGT. CDR3 sequence: CASSYMGQALHLYF. The CDR3 DNA sequence: TGTGCCAGCAGTTACATGGGACAGGCACTCCATCTGTACTTC.

The chain carries TRBV2 and TRBJ2-3; 7 bases are shared with TRBD2. Germline loops: CDR1 SNHLY, CDR2 FYNNEI. With 3 bases clipped from V and 5 bases from J, the junction kept 8 bases outside the gene matches. The CDR3 totals 15 residues. CDR3 loop: CASSDRRETIDTQYF. The CDR3 DNA follows: TGTGCCAGCAGTGATCGGCGGGAGACAATAGATACGCAGTATTTT. The variable domain in full, with the rest retrieved from reference TRBV2 and TRBJ2-3, is EPEVTQTPSHQVTQMGQEVILRCVPISNHLYFYWYRQILGQKVEFLVSFYNNEISEKSEIFDDQFSVERPDGSNFTLKIRSTKLEDSAMYFCASSDRRETIDTQYFGPGTRLTVL.

This clonotype has a count of ten or more. This sequence joins TRBV19 and TRBJ1-1; no clear D. The V end was cut by 4 bases, the J end by 0 bases, with 12 bases between. The CDR3 covers 15 residues. Per germline, CDR1 LNHDA and CDR2 SQIVND (reference sequence). The DNA of the CDR3 is TGTGCCAGTAGTACCGACGGAGCCATGAACACTGAAGCTTTCTTT. Amino acids: CASSTDGAMNTEAFF.

This clonotype was counted ten times or more. The chain couples TRBV12-3 or TRBV12-4 to TRBJ2-3; D is possibly TRBD1 (5 bases). The CDR3 length is 16 residues. V was pared by 3 bases and J by 7 bases, with 20 bases between. CDR3 protein: CASSFRRTSGSYTQYF. CDR3 DNA: TGTGCCAGCAGTTTCCGGCGGACCTCAGGGTCATATACGCAGTATTTT.

This chain joins TRBV11-1 and TRBJ2-1, with 9 bases fitting TRBD1. This CDR3 spans 15 amino acids. With V trimmed by 4 bases and J by 8 bases, 9 bases remained unmatched. The germline gives CDR1 SGHAT, CDR2 FQDESV (reference sequence). The CDR3 protein is CASSSGTGFSDEQFF. The CDR3 region has the DNA TGTGCCAGCAGCTCCGGGACAGGGTTTAGTGATGAGCAGTTCTTC. Full variable domain (remainder filled in from reference TRBV11-1 and TRBJ2-1): EAEVAQSPRYKITEKSQAVAFWCDPISGHATLYWYRQILGQGPELLVQFQDESVVDDSQLPKDRFSAERLKGVDSTLKIQPAELGDSAMYLCASSSGTGFSDEQFFGPGTRLTVL.

This clonotype appeared a few times. The chain links TRBV25-1 to TRBJ2-5; possibly TRBD2 for D (5 bases). This CDR3 region has 20 residues. Germline CDR1 is MGHDK and CDR2 is SYGVNS. The ends were cut back, 4 bases at V and 1 base at J, with 28 bases in the middle. The CDR3 nucleotides read TGTGCCAGCAGTGGATGCGGCGGGTACCCGTCACAGCCGATCCAAGAGACCCAGTACTTC. Its protein product is CASSGCGGYPSQPIQETQYF. The full variable domain, rest sourced from reference TRBV25-1 and TRBJ2-5, is EADIYQTPRYLVIGTGKKITLECSQTMGHDKMYWYQQDPGMELHLIHYSYGVNSTEKGDLSSESTVSRIRTEHFPLTLESARPSHTSQYLCASSGCGGYPSQPIQETQYFGPGTRLLVL.

This rearrangement joins TRBV7-2 to TRBJ1-5; D perhaps matches TRBD1 (5 bases). The CDR3 spans 15 residues. Germline V gene data show CDR1 as SGHTA and CDR2 as FQGNSA. V was trimmed by 8 bases and J by 2 bases, leaving 16 bases between them. This CDR3 reads CASGKRGGGNQPQHF. CDR3 sequence (DNA): TGTGCCAGCGGTAAGAGGGGCGGTGGCAATCAGCCCCAGCATTTT.

The rearrangement links TRBV7-9 to TRBJ1-1; D is unclear. The germline V gene encodes CDR1 SEHNR and CDR2 FQNEAQ (reference sequence). The CDR3 has 12 residues. V was pared by 8 bases and J by 0 bases, with 7 bases between. The CDR3 DNA reads as TGTGCCAGCGAGGGATTGAACACTGAAGCTTTCTTT. Residues: CASEGLNTEAFF.